The 9 T cell receptor beta chains reported below all come from one sample, sequenced in a study of T cells in Graves' hyperthyroidism and ophthalmopathy. There were TCR beta CDR3 regions amplified from RNA transcripts. Primed by the HTBI set, a first-round RT-PCR was run on the TCR CDR3. Via MiXCR, TCRdb re-called the multiplex PCR reads, giving one row per CDR3 protein. The data show about 400,000 distinct CDR3 sequences, with approximately 25% seen just once and roughly 70% held by the top ten. Sequenced input: blood. These TCRs come from a man between 45 and 60 years old with Graves' hyperthyroidism.

This chain uses TRBV6-1 with TRBJ2-1; the D gene is possibly TRBD2 (5 bases). The germline V and J ends were trimmed by 2 bases and 8 bases, with 19 bases remaining between them. CDR1 MNHNS and CDR2 SASEGT come from the germline V gene. This CDR3 contains 16 residues. CDR3 nucleotide sequence: TGTGCCAGCAGTGAAACCCCATCGACGAGCGGTTATGAGCAGTTCTTC. This sequence encodes CASSETPSTSGYEQFF.

The CDR3 spells CASSQQANTEAFF. The CDR3 nucleotides are TGCGCCAGCAGCCAACAGGCGAACACTGAAGCTTTCTTT. This rearrangement joins TRBV5-1 to TRBJ1-1, with D possibly TRBD1 on 5 matching bases. Trimming cost V 4 bases and J 1 base, with 8 bases left between them. The CDR3 covers 13 residues. Germline CDR1 and CDR2: SGHRS and YFSETQ.

DNA of the CDR3: TGTGCCAGCAGCCCAGCGGGAGGAGGAAGGGGGGAGCTGTTTTTT. Amino acid sequence: CASSPAGGGRGELFF. The rearrangement uses TRBV5-4 and TRBJ2-2; 9 nucleotides match TRBD2. Trimming took 4 bases from V and 8 from J; bases not matched to a gene: 9. CDR1 is SGHNT and CDR2 is YYREEE in the germline V gene (reference sequence). This CDR3 region has 15 residues. The full variable domain, in which reference TRBV5-4 and TRBJ2-2 provide the parts outside the CDR3, is ETGVTQSPTHLIKTRGQQVTLRCSSQSGHNTVSWYQQALGQGPQFIFQYYREEENGRGNFPPRFSGLQFPNYSSELNVNALELDDSALYLCASSPAGGGRGELFFGEGSRLTVL.

The chain has TRBV18 and TRBJ2-3, with D possibly TRBD2 on 6 matching bases. Germline loops: CDR1 KGHSH, CDR2 LQKENI. V lost 1 base and J lost 0, with 11 bases in between. The CDR3 contains 16 residues. The CDR3 sequence: CASSPRPGVSTDTQYF. In DNA form, the CDR3 reads TGTGCCAGCTCACCACGTCCGGGGGTGAGCACAGATACGCAGTATTTT.

The table lists this clonotype with a few counts. The CDR3 here is CATSRDRAINYNEQFF. Written as DNA, the CDR3 is TGTGCCACCAGCAGAGATAGAGCCATCAATTACAATGAGCAGTTCTTC. The rearrangement joins TRBV15 to TRBJ2-1; no reliable D call. Trimming left V 0 bases short and J 4 bases short, with 13 bases between. Germline V gene sequence: CDR1 LNHNV, CDR2 YYDKDF (reference sequence). The CDR3 runs 16 residues.

This clonotype was seen a handful of times. This chain links TRBV18 with TRBJ2-5; perhaps D is TRBD1 or TRBD2 (5 bases each). V was cut by 2 bases and J by 5 bases, with 12 bases left in between. From germline, CDR1 is KGHSH and CDR2 LQKENI. This CDR3 region has 14 residues. In DNA, the CDR3 is TGTGCCAGCTCACCAGACGGGACGGTGGAGACCCAGTACTTC. Translating gives CASSPDGTVETQYF.

This clonotype showed up just a few times. The CDR3 is CASSRGGTGPEAFF. CDR3 bases: TGTGCCAGCAGCCGAGGGGGGACCGGGCCAGAAGCTTTCTTT. This chain joins TRBV6-1 and TRBJ1-1; a weak D match, TRBD1 (6 bases). V dropped 6 bases and J dropped 8 bases, with 19 bases sitting between them. Looked up from germline, CDR1 is MNHNS and CDR2 is SASEGT. This CDR3 has 14 residues.

This clonotype was seen repeatedly, ten times or more. The chain employs TRBV20-1 and TRBJ1-2; D remains ambiguous. This CDR3 is 12 amino acids long. V lost 6 bases and J 4 bases, leaving 12 bases between the germline ends. CDR1 and CDR2 from the germline V gene are DFQATT and SNEGSKA (reference sequence). The CDR3, as DNA: TGCAGTGCCAAGGGTTCTGGCTATGGCTACACCTTC. Amino acids: CSAKGSGYGYTF.

In its sample, this clonotype was seen a few times. The genes are TRBV5-6 and TRBJ2-5; D is unclear. Trimming removed 1 base from V and 3 bases from J, with 10 bases in between. The germline CDR1 and CDR2 sequences are SGHDT and YYEEEE. The CDR3 is 14 amino acids. The CDR3 DNA follows: TGTGCCAGCAGCTTGAACTTGGCAGAAGAGACCCAGTACTTC. Translating gives CASSLNLAEETQYF.